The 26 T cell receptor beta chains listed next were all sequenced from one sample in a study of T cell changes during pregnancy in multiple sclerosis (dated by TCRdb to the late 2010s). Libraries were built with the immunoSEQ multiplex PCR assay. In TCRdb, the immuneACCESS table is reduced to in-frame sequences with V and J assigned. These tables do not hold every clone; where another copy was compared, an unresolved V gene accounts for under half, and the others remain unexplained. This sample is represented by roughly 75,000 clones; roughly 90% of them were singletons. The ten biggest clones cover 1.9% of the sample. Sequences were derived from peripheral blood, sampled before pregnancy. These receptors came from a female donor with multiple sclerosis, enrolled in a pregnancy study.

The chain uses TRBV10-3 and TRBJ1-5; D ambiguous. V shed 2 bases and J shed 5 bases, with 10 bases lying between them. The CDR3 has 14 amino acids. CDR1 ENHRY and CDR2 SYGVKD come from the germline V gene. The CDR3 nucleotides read TGTGCCATCAGTGAGAACGGGAAGGATCAGCCCCAGCATTTT. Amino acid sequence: CAISENGKDQPQHF.

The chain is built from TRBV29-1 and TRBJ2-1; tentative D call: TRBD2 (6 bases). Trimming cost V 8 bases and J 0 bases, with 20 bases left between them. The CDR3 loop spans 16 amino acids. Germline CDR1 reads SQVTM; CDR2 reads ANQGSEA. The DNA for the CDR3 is TGCAGCTTTCCGGGAGAAGGGCAGAGCTCCTACAATGAGCAGTTCTTC. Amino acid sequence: CSFPGEGQSSYNEQFF.

The CDR3 DNA sequence: TGTGCCAGCAGTAGCGGGGGCGTTGAGTACTATGGCTACACCTTC. This encodes CASSSGGVEYYGYTF. The chain has TRBV28 and TRBJ1-2; possibly TRBD1 for D (6 bases). Germline CDR1 is MDHEN and CDR2 is SYDVKM. The CDR3 runs 15 residues. V was pared by 5 bases and J by 3 bases, with 16 bases between.

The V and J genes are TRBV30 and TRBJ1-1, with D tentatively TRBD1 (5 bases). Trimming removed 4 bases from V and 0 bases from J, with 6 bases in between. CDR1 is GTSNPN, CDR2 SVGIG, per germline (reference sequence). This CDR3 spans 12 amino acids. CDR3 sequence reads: CAWNRLNTEAFF. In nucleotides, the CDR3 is TGTGCCTGGAACAGGTTGAACACTGAAGCTTTCTTT.

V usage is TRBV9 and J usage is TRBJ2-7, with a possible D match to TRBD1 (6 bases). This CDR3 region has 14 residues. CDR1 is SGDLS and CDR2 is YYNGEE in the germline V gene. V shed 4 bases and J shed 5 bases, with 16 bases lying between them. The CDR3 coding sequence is TGTGCCAGCAGCCGCAATACAGGGTTCAACGAGCAGTACTTC. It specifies CASSRNTGFNEQYF. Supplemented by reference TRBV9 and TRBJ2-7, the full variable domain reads DSGVTQTPKHLITATGQRVTLRCSPRSGDLSVYWYQQSLDQGLQFLIQYYNGEERAKGNILERFSAQQFPDLHSELNLSSLELGDSALYFCASSRNTGFNEQYFGPGTRLTVT.

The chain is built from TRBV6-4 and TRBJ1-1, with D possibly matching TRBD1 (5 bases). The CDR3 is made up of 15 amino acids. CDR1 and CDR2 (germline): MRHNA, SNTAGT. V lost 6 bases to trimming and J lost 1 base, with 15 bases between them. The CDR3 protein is CASRPSDSRNTEAFF. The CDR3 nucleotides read TGTGCCAGCAGACCATCCGACAGCCGGAACACTGAAGCTTTCTTT.

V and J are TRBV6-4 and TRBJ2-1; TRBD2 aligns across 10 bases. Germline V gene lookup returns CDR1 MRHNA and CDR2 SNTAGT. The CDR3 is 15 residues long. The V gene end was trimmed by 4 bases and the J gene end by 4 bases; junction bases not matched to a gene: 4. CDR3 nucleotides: TGTGCCAGCAGTGTCGCTAGCGGGGGTTACAATGAGCAGTTCTTC. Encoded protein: CASSVASGGYNEQFF.

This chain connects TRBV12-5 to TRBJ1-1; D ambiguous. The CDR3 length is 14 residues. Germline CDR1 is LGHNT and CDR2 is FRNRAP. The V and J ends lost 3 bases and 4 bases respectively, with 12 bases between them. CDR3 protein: CASGFLGRSTEAFF. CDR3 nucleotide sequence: TGTGCTAGTGGTTTTCTGGGGAGGAGCACTGAAGCTTTCTTT.

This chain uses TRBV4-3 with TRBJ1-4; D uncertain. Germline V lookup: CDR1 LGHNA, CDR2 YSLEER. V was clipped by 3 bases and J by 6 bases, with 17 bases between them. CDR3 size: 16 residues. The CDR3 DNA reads TGCGCCAGCAGCCATGGGAGGATGGGTTTGGATGAAAAACTGTTTTTT. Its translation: CASSHGRMGLDEKLFF.

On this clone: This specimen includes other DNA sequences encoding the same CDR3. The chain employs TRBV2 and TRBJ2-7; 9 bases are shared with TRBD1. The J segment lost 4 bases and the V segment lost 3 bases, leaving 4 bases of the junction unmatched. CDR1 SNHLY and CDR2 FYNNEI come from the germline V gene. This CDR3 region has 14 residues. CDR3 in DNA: TGTGCCAGCAGTGACCAGGGACAGGGTTACGAGCAGTACTTC. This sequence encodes CASSDQGQGYEQYF.

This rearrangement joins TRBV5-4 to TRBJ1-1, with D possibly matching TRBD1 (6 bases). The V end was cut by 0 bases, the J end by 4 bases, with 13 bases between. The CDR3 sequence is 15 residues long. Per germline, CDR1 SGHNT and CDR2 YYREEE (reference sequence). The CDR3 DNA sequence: TGTGCCAGCAGCTTGGCGAGAGACAGGCCCACTGAAGCTTTCTTT. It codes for CASSLARDRPTEAFF.

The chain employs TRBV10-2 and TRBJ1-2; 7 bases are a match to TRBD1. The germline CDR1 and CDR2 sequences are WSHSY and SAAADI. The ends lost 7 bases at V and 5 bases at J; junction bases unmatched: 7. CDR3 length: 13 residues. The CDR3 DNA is TGCGCCAGCACTCCAGGGGGTTGGTATGGCTACACCTTC. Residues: CASTPGGWYGYTF.

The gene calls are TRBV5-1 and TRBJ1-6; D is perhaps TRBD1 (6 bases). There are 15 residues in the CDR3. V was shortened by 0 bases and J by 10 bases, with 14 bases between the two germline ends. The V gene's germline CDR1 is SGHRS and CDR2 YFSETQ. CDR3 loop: CASSLETGRRSPLHF. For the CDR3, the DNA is TGCGCCAGCAGCTTGGAGACAGGCAGGCGGTCACCCCTCCACTTT.

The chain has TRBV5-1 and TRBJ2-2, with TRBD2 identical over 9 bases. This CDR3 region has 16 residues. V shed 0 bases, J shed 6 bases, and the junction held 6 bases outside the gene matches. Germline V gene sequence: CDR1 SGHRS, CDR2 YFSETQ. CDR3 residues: CASSLVASGGSGELFF. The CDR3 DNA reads TGCGCCAGCAGCTTGGTTGCCAGCGGGGGGTCCGGGGAGCTGTTTTTT. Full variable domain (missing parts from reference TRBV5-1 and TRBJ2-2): KAGVTQTPRYLIKTRGQQVTLSCSPISGHRSVSWYQQTPGQGLQFLFEYFSETQRNKGNFPGRFSGRQFSNSRSEMNVSTLELGDSALYLCASSLVASGGSGELFFGEGSRLTVL.

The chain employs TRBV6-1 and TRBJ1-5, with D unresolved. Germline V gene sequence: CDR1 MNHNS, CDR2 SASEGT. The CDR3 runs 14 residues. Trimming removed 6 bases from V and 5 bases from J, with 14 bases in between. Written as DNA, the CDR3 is TGTGCCAGCAGATCCCCGGGATTCTATCAGCCCCAGCATTTT. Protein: CASRSPGFYQPQHF.

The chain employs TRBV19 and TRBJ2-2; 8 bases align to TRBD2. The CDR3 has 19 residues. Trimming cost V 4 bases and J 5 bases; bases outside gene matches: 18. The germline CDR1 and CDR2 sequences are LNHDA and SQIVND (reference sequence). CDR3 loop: CASSTSPLRGGLGTGELFF. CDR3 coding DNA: TGTGCCAGTAGTACCTCCCCCCTCCGGGGGGGCCTTGGAACCGGGGAGCTGTTTTTT.

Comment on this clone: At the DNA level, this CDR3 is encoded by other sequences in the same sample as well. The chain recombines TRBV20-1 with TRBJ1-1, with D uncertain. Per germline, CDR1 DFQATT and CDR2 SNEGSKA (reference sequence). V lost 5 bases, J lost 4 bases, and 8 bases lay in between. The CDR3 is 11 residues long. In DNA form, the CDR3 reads TGCAGTGCTTATCGGGGCACTGAAGCTTTCTTT. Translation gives CSAYRGTEAFF.

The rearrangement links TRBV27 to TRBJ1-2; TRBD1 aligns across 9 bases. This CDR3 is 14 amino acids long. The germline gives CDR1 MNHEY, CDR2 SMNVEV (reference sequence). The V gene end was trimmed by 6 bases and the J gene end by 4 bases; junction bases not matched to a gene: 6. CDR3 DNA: TGTGCCAGCAGCAGGACAGGGGACTTCTATGGCTACACCTTC. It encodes CASSRTGDFYGYTF.

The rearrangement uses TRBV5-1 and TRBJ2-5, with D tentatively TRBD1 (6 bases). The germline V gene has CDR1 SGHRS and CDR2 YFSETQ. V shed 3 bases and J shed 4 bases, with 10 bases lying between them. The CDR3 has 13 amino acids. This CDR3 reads CASSSHRVETQYF. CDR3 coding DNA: TGCGCCAGCAGCTCCCACAGGGTAGAGACCCAGTACTTC.

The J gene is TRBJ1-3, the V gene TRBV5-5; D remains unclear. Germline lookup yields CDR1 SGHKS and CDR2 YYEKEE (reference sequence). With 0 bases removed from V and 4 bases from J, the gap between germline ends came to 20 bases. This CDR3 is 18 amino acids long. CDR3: CASSLAEDRVGLGNTIYF. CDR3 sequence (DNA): TGTGCCAGCAGCTTGGCCGAAGATCGGGTTGGACTGGGAAACACCATATATTTT.

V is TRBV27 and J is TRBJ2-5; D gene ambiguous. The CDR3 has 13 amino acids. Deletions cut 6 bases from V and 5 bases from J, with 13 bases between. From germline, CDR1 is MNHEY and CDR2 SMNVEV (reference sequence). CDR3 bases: TGTGCCAGCAGGGCCCTCCAAGTTGAGACCCAGTACTTC. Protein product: CASRALQVETQYF.

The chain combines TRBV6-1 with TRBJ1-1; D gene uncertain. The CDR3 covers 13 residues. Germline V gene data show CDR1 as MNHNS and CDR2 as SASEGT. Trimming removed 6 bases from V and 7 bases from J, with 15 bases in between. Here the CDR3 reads CASRESSLVEAFF. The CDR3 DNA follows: TGTGCCAGCAGGGAAAGCTCCCTAGTTGAAGCTTTCTTT.

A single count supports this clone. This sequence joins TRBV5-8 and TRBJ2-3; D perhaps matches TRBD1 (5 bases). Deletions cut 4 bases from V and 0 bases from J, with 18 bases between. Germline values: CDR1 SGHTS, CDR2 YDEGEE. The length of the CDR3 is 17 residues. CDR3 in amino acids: CASSVGLEPGSTDTQYF. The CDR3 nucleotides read TGTGCCAGCAGCGTAGGATTGGAGCCAGGGAGCACAGATACGCAGTATTTT. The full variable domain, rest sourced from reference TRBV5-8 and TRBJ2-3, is EAGVTQSPTHLIKTRGQQATLRCSPISGHTSVYWYQQALGLGLQFLLWYDEGEERNRGNFPPRFSGRQFPNYSSELNVNALELEDSALYLCASSVGLEPGSTDTQYFGPGTRLTVL.

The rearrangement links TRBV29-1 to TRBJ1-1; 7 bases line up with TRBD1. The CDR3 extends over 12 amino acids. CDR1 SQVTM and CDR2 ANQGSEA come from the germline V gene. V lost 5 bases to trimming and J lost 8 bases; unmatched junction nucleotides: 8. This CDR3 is CSVRKDREEAFF. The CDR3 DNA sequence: TGCAGCGTTCGGAAAGACAGGGAAGAAGCTTTCTTT. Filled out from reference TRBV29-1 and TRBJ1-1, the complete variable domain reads SAVISQKPSRDICQRGTSLTIQCQVDSQVTMMFWYRQQPGQSLTLIATANQGSEATYESGFVIDKFPISRPNLTFSTLTVSNMSPEDSSIYLCSVRKDREEAFFGQGTRLTVV.

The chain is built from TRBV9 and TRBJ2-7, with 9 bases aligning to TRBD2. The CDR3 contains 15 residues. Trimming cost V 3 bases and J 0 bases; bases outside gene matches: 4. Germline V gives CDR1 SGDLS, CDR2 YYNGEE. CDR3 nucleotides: TGTGCCAGCAGCGGACTAGCGGACAGCTCCTACGAGCAGTACTTC. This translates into CASSGLADSSYEQYF.

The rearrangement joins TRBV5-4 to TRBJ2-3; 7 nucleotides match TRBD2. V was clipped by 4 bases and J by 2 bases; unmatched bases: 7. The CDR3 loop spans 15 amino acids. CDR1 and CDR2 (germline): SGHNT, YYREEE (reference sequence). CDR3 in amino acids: CASSPSGANTDTQYF. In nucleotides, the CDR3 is TGTGCCAGCAGCCCCAGCGGGGCGAACACAGATACGCAGTATTTT.